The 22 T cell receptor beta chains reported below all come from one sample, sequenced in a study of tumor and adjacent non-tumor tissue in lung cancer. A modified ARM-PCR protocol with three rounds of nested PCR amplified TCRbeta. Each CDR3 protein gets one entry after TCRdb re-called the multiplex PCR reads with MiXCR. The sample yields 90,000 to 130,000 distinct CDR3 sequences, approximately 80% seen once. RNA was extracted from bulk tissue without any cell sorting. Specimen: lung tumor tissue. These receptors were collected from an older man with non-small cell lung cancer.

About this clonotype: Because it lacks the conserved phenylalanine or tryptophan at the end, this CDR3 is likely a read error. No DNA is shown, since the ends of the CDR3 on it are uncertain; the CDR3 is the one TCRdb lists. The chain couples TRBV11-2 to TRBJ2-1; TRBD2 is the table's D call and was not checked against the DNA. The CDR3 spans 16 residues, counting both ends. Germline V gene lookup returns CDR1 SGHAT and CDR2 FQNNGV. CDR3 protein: CASSPGAHSFVDEQSS.

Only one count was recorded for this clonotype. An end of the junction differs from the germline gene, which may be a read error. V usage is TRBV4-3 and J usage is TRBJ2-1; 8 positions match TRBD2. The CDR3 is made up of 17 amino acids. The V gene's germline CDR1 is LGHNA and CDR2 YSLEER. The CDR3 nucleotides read TGCGCCAGCAGCCAAGACCCAGCGGGAGCTGGATACACTGAGCAGTCCTTC. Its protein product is CASSQDPAGAGYTEQSF.

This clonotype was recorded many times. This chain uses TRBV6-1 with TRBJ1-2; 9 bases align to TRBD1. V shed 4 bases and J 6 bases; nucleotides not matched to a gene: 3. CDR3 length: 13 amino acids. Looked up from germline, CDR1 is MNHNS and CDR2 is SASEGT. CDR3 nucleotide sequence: TGTGCCAGCAGTGGAGGGACAGGGAATGGCTACACCTTC. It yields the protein CASSGGTGNGYTF.

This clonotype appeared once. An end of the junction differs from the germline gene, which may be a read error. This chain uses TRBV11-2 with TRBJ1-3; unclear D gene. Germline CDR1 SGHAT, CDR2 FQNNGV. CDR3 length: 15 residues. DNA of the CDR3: TGTGCCAGTGGCCACACCTGGACTCCTGGAAACACCACATATTTT. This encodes CASGHTWTPGNTTYF.

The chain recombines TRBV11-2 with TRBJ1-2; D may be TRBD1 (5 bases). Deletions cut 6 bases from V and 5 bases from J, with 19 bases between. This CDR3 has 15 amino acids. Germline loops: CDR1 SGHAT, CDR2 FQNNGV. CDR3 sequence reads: CASRFQGLTEYGYTF. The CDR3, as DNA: TGTGCCAGCAGATTCCAGGGCTTGACGGAGTATGGCTACACCTTC.

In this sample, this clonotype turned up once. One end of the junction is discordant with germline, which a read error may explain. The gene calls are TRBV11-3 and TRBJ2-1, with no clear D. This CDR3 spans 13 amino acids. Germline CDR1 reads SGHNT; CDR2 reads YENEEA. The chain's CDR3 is CTSSPWAYYEQFF. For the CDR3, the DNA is TGTACCAGCAGTCCATGGGCTTACTATGAGCAGTTCTTC. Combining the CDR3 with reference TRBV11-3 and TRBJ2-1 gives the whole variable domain EAGVVQSPRYKIIEKKQPVAFWCNPISGHNTLYWYLQNLGQGPELLIRYENEEAVDDSQLPKDRFSAERLKGVDSTLKIQPAELGDSAVYLCTSSPWAYYEQFFGPGTRLTVL.

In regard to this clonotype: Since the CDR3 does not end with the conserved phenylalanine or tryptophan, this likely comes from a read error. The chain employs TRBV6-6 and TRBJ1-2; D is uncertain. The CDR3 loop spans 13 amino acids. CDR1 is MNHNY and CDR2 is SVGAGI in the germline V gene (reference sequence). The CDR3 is CVCSYDDGTGYTL. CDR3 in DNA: TGTGTCTGCAGTTATGACGACGGTACAGGCTACACCCTC.

This CDR3 is CASSLGDTARTQYF. In DNA form, the CDR3 reads TGTGCCAGCAGCTTGGGTGACACTGCTCGGACCCAGTACTTC. V is TRBV5-4 and J is TRBJ2-5; D uncertain. The CDR3 consists of 14 residues. CDR1 and CDR2 from the germline V gene are SGHNT and YYREEE (reference sequence). Deletions cut 0 bases from V and 7 bases from J, with 13 bases between.

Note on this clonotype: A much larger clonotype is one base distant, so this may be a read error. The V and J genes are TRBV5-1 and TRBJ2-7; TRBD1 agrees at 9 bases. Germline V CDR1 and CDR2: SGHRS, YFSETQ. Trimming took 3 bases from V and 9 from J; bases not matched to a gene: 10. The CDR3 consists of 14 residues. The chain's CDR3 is CASSSGTGLKRQYF. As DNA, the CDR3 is TGCGCCAGCAGCTCCGGGACAGGGCTCAAAAGGCAGTACTTC.

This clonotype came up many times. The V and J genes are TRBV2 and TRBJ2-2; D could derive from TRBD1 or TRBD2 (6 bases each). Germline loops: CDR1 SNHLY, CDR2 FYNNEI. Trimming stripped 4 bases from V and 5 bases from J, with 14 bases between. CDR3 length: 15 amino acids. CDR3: CASSAQTGRTGELFF. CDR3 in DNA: TGTGCCAGCAGTGCACAAACAGGGAGGACCGGGGAGCTGTTTTTT.

The CDR3 DNA reads TGTGCCAGCAGTTACTCTAGGCTAGCGGGACCCCCAGAGTCCGAGCAGTACTTC. Its protein is CASSYSRLAGPPESEQYF. The V gene is TRBV6-5, the J gene TRBJ2-7; 9 nucleotides line up with TRBD2. Germline CDR1 and CDR2: MNHEY and SVGAGI. CDR3 size: 18 residues. V lost 0 bases to trimming and J lost 6 bases; unmatched junction nucleotides: 15.

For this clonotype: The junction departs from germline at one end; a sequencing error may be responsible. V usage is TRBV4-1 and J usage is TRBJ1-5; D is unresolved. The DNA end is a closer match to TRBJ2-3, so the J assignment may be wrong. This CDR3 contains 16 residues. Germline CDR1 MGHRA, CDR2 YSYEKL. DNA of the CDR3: TGCGCCAGCAGACAAGAGCCGACCTATAGCAATCAGTCCCAGTATTTT. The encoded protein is CASRQEPTYSNQSQYF.

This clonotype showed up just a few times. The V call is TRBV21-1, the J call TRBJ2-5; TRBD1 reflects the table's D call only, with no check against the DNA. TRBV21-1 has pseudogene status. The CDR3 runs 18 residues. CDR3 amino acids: CASTPIRPGQGAAETQYF. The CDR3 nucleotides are TGTGCCAGCACACCAATCCGCCCCGGGCAGGGGGCTGCGGAGACCCAGTACTTC.

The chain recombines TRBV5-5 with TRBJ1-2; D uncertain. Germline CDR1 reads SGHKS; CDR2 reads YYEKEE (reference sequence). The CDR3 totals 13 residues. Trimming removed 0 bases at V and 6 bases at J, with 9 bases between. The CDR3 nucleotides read TGTGCCAGCAGCTTGGATGAATTCAATGGCTACACCTTC. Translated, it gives CASSLDEFNGYTF.

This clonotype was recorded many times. Here the CDR3 DNA reads TGCAGCGCCCGGAGCGCGGGAGGCTCCGATACGCAGTATTTT. Encoded protein: CSARSAGGSDTQYF. The chain joins TRBV29-1 to TRBJ2-3; 8 bases align to TRBD2. Germline V CDR1 and CDR2: SQVTM, ANQGSEA. After removal of 7 bases from V and 6 bases from J, the junction contained 12 bases not matched to a gene. The CDR3 spans 14 residues.

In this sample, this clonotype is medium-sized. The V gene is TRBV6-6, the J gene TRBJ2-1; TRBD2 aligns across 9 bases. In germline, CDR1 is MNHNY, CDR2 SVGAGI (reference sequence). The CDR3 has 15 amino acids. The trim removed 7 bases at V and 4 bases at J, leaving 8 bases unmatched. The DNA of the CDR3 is TGTGCCAGCATTATGACTAGCGGCCCTTACAATGAGCAGTTCTTC. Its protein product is CASIMTSGPYNEQFF.

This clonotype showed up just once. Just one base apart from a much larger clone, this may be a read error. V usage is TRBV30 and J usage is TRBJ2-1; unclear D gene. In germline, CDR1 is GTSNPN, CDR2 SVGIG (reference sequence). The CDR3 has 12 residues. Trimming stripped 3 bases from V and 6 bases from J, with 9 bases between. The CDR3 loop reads CAWSTGCNEQFF. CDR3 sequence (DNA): TGTGCCTGGAGCACCGGGTGCAATGAGCAGTTCTTC.

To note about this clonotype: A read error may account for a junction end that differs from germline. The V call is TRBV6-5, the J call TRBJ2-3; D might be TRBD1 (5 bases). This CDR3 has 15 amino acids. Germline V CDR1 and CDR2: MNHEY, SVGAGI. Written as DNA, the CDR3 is TGTACCAGCAGCCGGGTCGCAGGGCGGACAGATACGCAGTATTTT. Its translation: CTSSRVAGRTDTQYF.

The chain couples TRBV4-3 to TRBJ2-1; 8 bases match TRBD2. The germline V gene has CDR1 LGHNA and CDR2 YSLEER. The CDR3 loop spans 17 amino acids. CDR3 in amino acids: CVASQDPAGAEYNEQFF. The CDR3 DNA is TGCGTCGCCAGCCAAGACCCAGCGGGAGCTGAATACAATGAGCAGTTCTTC.

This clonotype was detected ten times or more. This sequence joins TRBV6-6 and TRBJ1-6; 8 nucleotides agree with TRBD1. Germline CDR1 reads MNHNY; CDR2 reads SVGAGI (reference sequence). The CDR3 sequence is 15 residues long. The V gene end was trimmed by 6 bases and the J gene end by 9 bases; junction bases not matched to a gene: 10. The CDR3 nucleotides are TGTGCCAGCAGGAAACTACAGGGGGTGGGTTCACCCCTCCACTTT. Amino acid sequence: CASRKLQGVGSPLHF.

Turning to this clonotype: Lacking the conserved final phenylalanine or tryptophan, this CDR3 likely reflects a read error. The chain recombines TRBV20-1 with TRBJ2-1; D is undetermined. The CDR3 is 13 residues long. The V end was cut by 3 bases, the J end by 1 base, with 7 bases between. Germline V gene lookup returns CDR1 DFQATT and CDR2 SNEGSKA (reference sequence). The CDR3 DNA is TGCAGTGCTAGTGGACCGTCCTACAATGAGCAGTTCCTC. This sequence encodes CSASGPSYNEQFL.

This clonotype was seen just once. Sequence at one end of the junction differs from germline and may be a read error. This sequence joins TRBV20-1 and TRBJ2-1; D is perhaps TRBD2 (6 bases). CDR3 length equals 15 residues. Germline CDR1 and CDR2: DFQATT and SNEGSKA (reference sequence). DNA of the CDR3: TGCAGTGCTAGCGCTATGGGGGGACCCTACAATGAGCACTTCTTC. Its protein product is CSASAMGGPYNEHFF.